The 17 T cell receptor beta chains reported below all come from one sample, sequenced in a study of blood T cell repertoires in COVID-19. Using immunoSEQ multiplex PCR, the repertoire was profiled, and TCRdb retains in-frame clones only, with some absent. The data hold 55,000 to 70,000 clones, with approximately 90% observed a single time. The sample comprised peripheral blood. These receptor sequences come from a woman aged 70-85 years with active COVID-19.

The chain joins TRBV28 to TRBJ1-2; TRBD1 agrees at 9 bases. The junction had 5 bases not matched to a gene; V was cut back by 1 base and J by 8 bases. Per germline, CDR1 MDHEN and CDR2 SYDVKM. This CDR3 comprises 14 residues. The CDR3 sequence: CASSLFGTGSGYTF. The CDR3 DNA sequence: TGTGCCAGCAGTTTATTCGGGACAGGGAGCGGCTACACCTTC.

The J gene is TRBJ1-1, the V gene TRBV19; D remains unclear. Germline CDR1 LNHDA, CDR2 SQIVND (reference sequence). This CDR3 is built from 12 residues. V lost 6 bases and J 3 bases, leaving 8 bases between the germline ends. The CDR3 DNA follows: TGTGCCAGTAGAACTTTAGACACTGAAGCTTTCTTT. It specifies CASRTLDTEAFF.

This clone was detected only once. V and J are TRBV7-3 and TRBJ1-1; unclear D gene. The V gene lost 4 bases and the J gene lost 1 base, with 7 bases spanning the gap. The CDR3 runs to 13 residues. The germline CDR1 and CDR2 sequences are SGHTA and FQGTGA. The CDR3 nucleotides read TGTGCCAGCAGCTCCGGTGGGAACACTGAAGCTTTCTTT. The encoded protein is CASSSGGNTEAFF.

This chain joins TRBV6-1 and TRBJ2-5; 9 bases agree with TRBD1. Trimming cost V 3 bases and J 1 base; bases outside gene matches: 9. The CDR3 runs to 17 residues. CDR1 is MNHNS, CDR2 SASEGT, per germline. The CDR3 nucleotides are TGTGCCAGCAGTGACGGGCGACAGGGGGGTCCCCAAGAGACCCAGTACTTC. Its protein is CASSDGRQGGPQETQYF.

The chain combines TRBV5-1 with TRBJ1-1, with D perhaps matching TRBD1 (6 bases). From germline, CDR1 is SGHRS and CDR2 YFSETQ. V dropped 2 bases and J dropped 1 base, with 12 bases sitting between them. This CDR3 has 15 amino acids. CDR3 bases: TGCGCCAGCAGCTTTAATACAGGGCAGAACACTGAAGCTTTCTTT. It encodes CASSFNTGQNTEAFF.

The V and J genes are TRBV5-1 and TRBJ1-1; unclear D gene. The V gene's germline CDR1 is SGHRS and CDR2 YFSETQ. The length of the CDR3 is 13 residues. V was clipped by 0 bases and J by 8 bases, with 11 bases between them. The CDR3 sequence is CASSLGRQAEAFF. The CDR3 nucleotides are TGCGCCAGCAGCTTGGGGCGTCAGGCAGAAGCTTTCTTT.

This chain connects TRBV29-1 to TRBJ2-2, with 9 bases that match TRBD2. The V and J ends lost 4 bases and 5 bases, in that order; junction bases with no gene match: 14. CDR1 is SQVTM, CDR2 ANQGSEA, per germline. This CDR3 spans 17 amino acids. The CDR3 loop reads CSVGGLAGLGGTGELFF. The CDR3, as DNA: TGCAGCGTTGGGGGGCTAGCGGGACTCGGAGGGACCGGGGAGCTGTTTTTT.

This clone has just a few counts. This chain links TRBV6-5 with TRBJ2-1, with 9 bases lining up with TRBD1. Germline V lookup: CDR1 MNHEY, CDR2 SVGAGI. This CDR3 is 14 amino acids long. After removal of 6 bases from V and 8 bases from J, the junction contained 8 bases not matched to a gene. The CDR3 protein is CASSNRGQLDEQFF. The CDR3 nucleotides read TGTGCCAGCAGCAACAGGGGGCAGTTGGATGAGCAGTTCTTC.

The chain links TRBV10-3 to TRBJ1-2; 11 bases align to TRBD1. The CDR3 length is 16 residues. CDR1 and CDR2 (germline): ENHRY, SYGVKD. J lost 2 bases, V lost 6 bases, and 8 bases had no gene match. The chain's CDR3 is CAISLGTGGKNYGYTF. CDR3 nucleotide sequence: TGTGCCATCAGCCTCGGGACAGGGGGTAAGAACTATGGCTACACCTTC.

This rearrangement joins TRBV7-4 to TRBJ2-5, with 10 bases matching TRBD1. The CDR3 loop spans 16 amino acids. Germline V gene data show CDR1 as SGHVT and CDR2 as SQSDAQ. V was pared by 4 bases and J by 2 bases, with 7 bases of the junction left unmatched. The CDR3 nucleotides are TGTGCCAGCAGCTGCGGACAGGGGGGGTATCAAGAGACCCAGTACTTC. This encodes CASSCGQGGYQETQYF.

V and J are TRBV5-1 and TRBJ1-4, with D possibly TRBD1 on 6 matching bases. The V and J ends lost 5 bases and 5 bases respectively, with 13 bases between them. Germline-derived CDR1 and CDR2 are SGHRS and YFSETQ. The CDR3 has 14 amino acids. The CDR3 coding sequence is TGCGCCAGCAGGGCCGGGACAATAAATGAAAAACTGTTTTTT. Residues: CASRAGTINEKLFF.

The gene calls are TRBV19 and TRBJ2-1; TRBD1 aligns across 9 bases. Trimming cost V 8 bases and J 7 bases; bases outside gene matches: 9. Germline CDR1 is LNHDA and CDR2 is SQIVND (reference sequence). This CDR3 has 14 residues. The CDR3 coding sequence is TGTGCCAGTGCAGGGGACAGGGTCCGGAATGAGCAGTTCTTC. Translation: CASAGDRVRNEQFF.

This rearrangement joins TRBV23-1 to TRBJ1-2; 12 bases are shared with TRBD1. TRBV23-1 is an ORF for which the function is uncertain. CDR3 length: 16 amino acids. Trimming took 7 bases from V and 2 from J; bases not matched to a gene: 8. CDR3 coding DNA: TGCGCCAGCACCCGGGACAGGGGGCGGAGGAACTATGGCTACACCTTC. It specifies CASTRDRGRRNYGYTF.

This clone has only a few counts. For the CDR3, the DNA is TGTGCCAGCAGCTTAGGAGGCGGGAGGCAGTACAATGAGCAGTTCTTC. It codes for CASSLGGGRQYNEQFF. The rearrangement joins TRBV7-2 to TRBJ2-1, with 8 bases lining up with TRBD2. CDR3 length: 16 amino acids. In germline, CDR1 is SGHTA, CDR2 FQGNSA. J was trimmed by 4 bases and V by 1 base; bases with no gene match: 6. Full variable domain (remainder filled in from reference TRBV7-2 and TRBJ2-1): GAGVSQSPSNKVTEKGKDVELRCDPISGHTALYWYRQSLGQGLEFLIYFQGNSAPDKSGLPSDRFSAERTGGSVSTLTIQRTQQEDSAVYLCASSLGGGRQYNEQFFGPGTRLTVL.

For the CDR3, the DNA is TGTGCCAGCAGCTCACAGGGCTACTACACCTTC. Protein product: CASSSQGYYTF. The chain has TRBV5-4 and TRBJ1-2, with D possibly being TRBD1 (6 bases). Between the trimmed V and J ends, which lost 3 bases and 10 bases, there was a span of 10 bases. Germline CDR1 reads SGHNT; CDR2 reads YYREEE (reference sequence). The CDR3 is 11 amino acids.

The chain recombines TRBV13 with TRBJ1-5; possibly TRBD1 for D (5 bases). V lost 0 bases and J lost 7, with 7 bases in between. CDR1 and CDR2 (germline): PRHDT, FYEKMQ (reference sequence). The CDR3 extends over 13 amino acids. The CDR3 DNA sequence: TGTGCCAGCAGCTTAGGCCCAGGGCAGCCCCAGCATTTT. It encodes CASSLGPGQPQHF.

V usage is TRBV27 and J usage is TRBJ2-5, with 13 bases that match TRBD2. The germline V gene encodes CDR1 MNHEY and CDR2 SMNVEV (reference sequence). The CDR3 is 15 amino acids. J lost 4 bases, V lost 6 bases, and 5 bases had no gene match. CDR3 protein: CASSPTSGGGETQYF. The CDR3 DNA follows: TGTGCCAGCAGCCCAACTAGCGGGGGGGGAGAGACCCAGTACTTC.